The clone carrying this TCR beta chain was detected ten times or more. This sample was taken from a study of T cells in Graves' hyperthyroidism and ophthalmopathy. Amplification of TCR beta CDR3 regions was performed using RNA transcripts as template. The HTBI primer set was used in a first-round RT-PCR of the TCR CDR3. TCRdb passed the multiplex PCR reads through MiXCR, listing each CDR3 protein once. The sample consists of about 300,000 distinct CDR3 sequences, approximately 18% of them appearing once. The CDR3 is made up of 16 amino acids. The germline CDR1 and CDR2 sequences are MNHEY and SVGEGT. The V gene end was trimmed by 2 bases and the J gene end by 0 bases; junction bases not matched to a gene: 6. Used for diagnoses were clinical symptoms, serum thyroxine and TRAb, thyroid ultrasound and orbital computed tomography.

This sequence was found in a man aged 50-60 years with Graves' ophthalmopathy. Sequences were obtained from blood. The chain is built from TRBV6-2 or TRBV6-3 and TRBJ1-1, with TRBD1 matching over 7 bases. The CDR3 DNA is TGTGCCAGCAGTTACATACAGGGGAGGGTGAACACTGAAGCTTTCTTT. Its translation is CASSYIQGRVNTEAFF.